The 23 T cell receptor beta chains below come from one sample, sequenced in a study of blood T cells in healthy people across ages. Then a second PCR, running about 7 to 11 cycles, was carried out with a sample-barcoded 5' primer and a J-beta primer mix. TCRdb ran MiXCR on the 5' RACE reads and lists one entry per CDR3 protein. The sample lists approximately 850,000 distinct CDR3 sequences, roughly 50% occurring once. The sequenced material came from blood. These receptor sequences come from a man aged 30 to 45 in good health.

The genes are TRBV12-5 and TRBJ2-1; 10 bases line up with TRBD2. J lost 5 bases, V lost 1 base, and 11 bases had no gene match. The CDR3 runs to 18 residues. CDR1 and CDR2 from the germline V gene are LGHNT and FRNRAP. CDR3 nucleotide sequence: TGTGCTAGTGGTTTGGACCTTCGTGGACTAGCGGCCGACAATGAGCAGTTCTTC. Protein product: CASGLDLRGLAADNEQFF.

This clonotype was counted a few times. The V call is TRBV10-3, the J call TRBJ2-7; 9 bases match TRBD1. CDR3 length equals 12 residues. CDR1 ENHRY and CDR2 SYGVKD come from the germline V gene. V gave up 4 bases and J gave up 6 bases; unmatched junction bases: 1. The CDR3 DNA is TGTGCCATCAGTGTGGGACAGGGCGAGCAGTACTTC. This encodes CAISVGQGEQYF.

The sample holds a few counts of this clonotype. V gene TRBV5-6 combines with J gene TRBJ2-5, with 7 bases aligning to TRBD1. The DNA end lines up better with TRBJ2-7; the J call may be wrong. Per the germline V gene, CDR1 is SGHDT and CDR2 is YYEEEE. This CDR3 is built from 14 residues. The CDR3 spells CASSLRTGDYEQYF. DNA for the CDR3: TGTGCCAGCAGCTTACGGACAGGCGACTACGAGCAGTACTTC.

The chain links TRBV30 to TRBJ2-1; D gene ambiguous. The DNA end is more similar to TRBJ2-7, so the J call may be wrong. This CDR3 spans 14 amino acids. Germline values: CDR1 GTSNPN, CDR2 SVGIG (reference sequence). Written as DNA, the CDR3 is TGTGCCTGGAGTGGTTGGAGAGTATTGGGCGAGCAGTACTTC. This codes for CAWSGWRVLGEQYF.

This clonotype appeared once. The chain joins TRBV7-9 to TRBJ2-7; D gene uncertain. This CDR3 contains 13 residues. Germline values: CDR1 SEHNR, CDR2 FQNEAQ (reference sequence). Trimming shortened V by 1 base and J by 5 bases, and 9 bases separated the two germline ends. The chain's CDR3 is CASSLVSPDEQYF. CDR3 DNA: TGTGCCAGCAGCTTAGTAAGTCCGGACGAGCAGTACTTC.

This clonotype was counted only a few times. This chain uses TRBV20-1 with TRBJ2-1; 7 bases are a match to TRBD1. With 6 bases clipped from V and 5 bases from J, the junction kept 10 bases outside the gene matches. This CDR3 spans 14 amino acids. Germline-derived CDR1 and CDR2 are DFQATT and SNEGSKA (reference sequence). The chain's CDR3 is CSARQGSTHNEQFF. CDR3 DNA sequence: TGCAGTGCAAGACAGGGTTCAACTCACAATGAGCAGTTCTTC.

DNA of the CDR3: TGCAGTGCTCCCTGGGGACAAGAGACCCAGTTCTTC. Its translation is CSAPWGQETQFF. The genes are TRBV20-1 and TRBJ2-5; weak D call: TRBD1 (6 bases). The J call could be wrong; TRBJ2-1 is a better fit for the DNA end. Germline lookup yields CDR1 DFQATT and CDR2 SNEGSKA (reference sequence). This CDR3 has 12 residues.

This clonotype turned up a few times. V and J are TRBV7-3 and TRBJ2-3; 9 bases line up with TRBD1. Trimming cost V 5 bases and J 0 bases; bases outside gene matches: 6. CDR3 length equals 16 residues. Germline lookup yields CDR1 SGHTA and CDR2 FQGTGA. This CDR3 reads CASSLQGAKSTDTQYF. CDR3 in DNA: TGTGCCAGCAGCCTACAGGGGGCCAAGAGCACAGATACGCAGTATTTT.

This sequence joins TRBV10-3 and TRBJ1-1; D possibly corresponds to TRBD1 (6 bases). The CDR3 is 14 residues long. V was cut by 2 bases and J by 0 bases, with 7 bases left in between. Germline CDR1 is ENHRY and CDR2 is SYGVKD. The DNA for the CDR3 is TGTGCCATCAGTGAGAAGGGGGTGAACACTGAAGCTTTCTTT. Protein sequence: CAISEKGVNTEAFF.

The V call is TRBV7-9, the J call TRBJ1-2; 8 nucleotides line up with TRBD1. The CDR3 length is 13 residues. The V gene end was trimmed by 1 base and the J gene end by 12 bases; junction bases not matched to a gene: 7. Germline V gene lookup returns CDR1 SEHNR and CDR2 FQNEAQ (reference sequence). This chain's CDR3 is CASSLDLGQGNTF. CDR3 nucleotide sequence: TGTGCCAGCAGCTTAGACCTCGGACAGGGAAACACCTTC.

The V and J genes are TRBV12-3 or TRBV12-4 and TRBJ2-7, with D perhaps TRBD1 or TRBD2 (5 bases each). The CDR3 is 15 amino acids. Trimming stripped 0 bases from V and 3 bases from J, with 12 bases between. In DNA form, the CDR3 reads TGTGCCAGCAGTTTAGCGGGGGAGAGCTTCTACGAGCAGTACTTC. It yields the protein CASSLAGESFYEQYF.

V is TRBV6-2 or TRBV6-3 and J is TRBJ1-4, with D possibly TRBD1 on 5 matching bases. The CDR3 loop spans 13 amino acids. V lost 6 bases and J lost 2, with 7 bases in between. Germline loops: CDR1 MNHEY, CDR2 SVGEGT. The CDR3 spells CASRRGTNEKLFF. The CDR3 DNA sequence: TGTGCCAGCAGGCGGGGGACTAATGAAAAACTGTTTTTT.

J is TRBJ1-1 and V is TRBV20-1, with D perhaps TRBD1 (5 bases). CDR1 and CDR2 from the germline V gene are DFQATT and SNEGSKA (reference sequence). The CDR3 runs to 16 residues. Trimming pared 6 bases from V and 6 bases from J, leaving 26 bases between. CDR3 bases: TGCAGTGCAAGGGGCCCCATAGGCGGGGGAGGGGCTGAAGCTTTCTTT. Its protein is CSARGPIGGGGAEAFF.

The table lists this clonotype with a count of one. The genes are TRBV7-2 and TRBJ1-4, with D perhaps matching TRBD1 (5 bases). Trimming removed 4 bases at V and 6 bases at J, with 21 bases between. CDR3 length equals 17 residues. CDR1 is SGHTA and CDR2 is FQGNSA in the germline V gene. Here the CDR3 DNA reads TGTGCCAGCAGCTCCGGCTCTGGCGGGACGGGATATGAAAAACTGTTTTTT. Its translation is CASSSGSGGTGYEKLFF.

This clonotype was seen more than once but under ten times. The chain links TRBV20-1 to TRBJ1-1; D ambiguous. V was shortened by 2 bases and J by 5 bases, with 12 bases between the two germline ends. Per the germline V gene, CDR1 is DFQATT and CDR2 is SNEGSKA (reference sequence). CDR3 length equals 13 residues. For the CDR3, the DNA is TGCAGTGCTAGATCCCAGGCGGGGACTGAAGCTTTCTTT. This codes for CSARSQAGTEAFF.

The chain carries TRBV5-1 and TRBJ2-7; TRBD2 aligns across 10 bases. The V gene end was trimmed by 4 bases and the J gene end by 0 bases; junction bases not matched to a gene: 7. The CDR3 loop spans 16 amino acids. Looked up from germline, CDR1 is SGHRS and CDR2 is YFSETQ. CDR3 region: CASSLTLAGSSYEQYF. Here the CDR3 DNA reads TGCGCCAGCAGCCTTACACTAGCGGGGAGCTCCTACGAGCAGTACTTC.

This chain joins TRBV20-1 and TRBJ2-4, with 7 nucleotides matching TRBD2. The length of the CDR3 is 14 residues. V dropped 6 bases and J dropped 8; count of bases not matched to a gene: 13. Germline CDR1 DFQATT, CDR2 SNEGSKA (reference sequence). The CDR3 DNA is TGCAGTGCGCGGGAGACATTCGGTGGAGACATTCAGTACTTC. Amino acids: CSARETFGGDIQYF.

The J gene is TRBJ2-4, the V gene TRBV10-3; TRBD1 agrees at 9 bases. V trimming: 6 bases; J trimming: 13 bases; junction bases outside the gene matches: 10. This CDR3 has 13 amino acids. CDR1 is ENHRY and CDR2 is SYGVKD in the germline V gene. The CDR3: CAIRGGDREEQYF. The CDR3 DNA reads as TGTGCCATCAGGGGGGGGGACAGGGAGGAGCAGTACTTC.

This clonotype was counted at least ten times. The chain is built from TRBV12-3 or TRBV12-4 and TRBJ2-7; D is ambiguous. The CDR3 has 12 amino acids. The V gene lost 6 bases and the J gene lost 4 bases, with 10 bases spanning the gap. CDR3 nucleotide sequence: TGTGCCAGCAGCTCGGACGGATACGAGCAGTACTTC. This codes for CASSSDGYEQYF.

The CDR3 is CSARPGPVNEQFF. The CDR3 coding sequence is TGCAGTGCTAGACCGGGACCTGTCAATGAGCAGTTCTTC. The genes are TRBV20-1 and TRBJ2-1, with D perhaps matching TRBD1 or TRBD2 (5 bases each). This CDR3 is 13 amino acids long. The V and J ends lost 2 bases and 6 bases respectively, with 11 bases between them. Germline CDR1 and CDR2: DFQATT and SNEGSKA (reference sequence).

This clonotype was observed at least ten times. The V and J genes are TRBV7-9 and TRBJ2-3; D call uncertain. Trimming cost V 1 base and J 2 bases, with 4 bases left between them. Germline CDR1 and CDR2: SEHNR and FQNEAQ (reference sequence). The CDR3 has 13 residues. The DNA for the CDR3 is TGTGCCAGCAGCTTAGTGGTCACAGATACGCAGTATTTT. Its protein is CASSLVVTDTQYF.

The sample holds a few counts of this clonotype. The chain links TRBV20-1 to TRBJ1-5; D is possibly TRBD1 (5 bases). This CDR3 contains 13 residues. CDR1 is DFQATT and CDR2 is SNEGSKA in the germline V gene (reference sequence). Trimming shortened V by 2 bases and J by 5 bases, and 10 bases separated the two germline ends. The CDR3 here is CSARRDVYQPQHF. The CDR3 nucleotides read TGCAGTGCTAGAAGGGACGTCTATCAGCCCCAGCATTTT.

This chain uses TRBV28 with TRBJ2-7; 10 bases are a match to TRBD1. V lost 8 bases to trimming and J lost 5 bases; unmatched junction nucleotides: 6. The CDR3 sequence is 13 residues long. Per germline, CDR1 MDHEN and CDR2 SYDVKM. For the CDR3, the DNA is TGTGCCAGCCTATCGGGACAGGGGAACGAGCAGTACTTC. Translating it yields CASLSGQGNEQYF.